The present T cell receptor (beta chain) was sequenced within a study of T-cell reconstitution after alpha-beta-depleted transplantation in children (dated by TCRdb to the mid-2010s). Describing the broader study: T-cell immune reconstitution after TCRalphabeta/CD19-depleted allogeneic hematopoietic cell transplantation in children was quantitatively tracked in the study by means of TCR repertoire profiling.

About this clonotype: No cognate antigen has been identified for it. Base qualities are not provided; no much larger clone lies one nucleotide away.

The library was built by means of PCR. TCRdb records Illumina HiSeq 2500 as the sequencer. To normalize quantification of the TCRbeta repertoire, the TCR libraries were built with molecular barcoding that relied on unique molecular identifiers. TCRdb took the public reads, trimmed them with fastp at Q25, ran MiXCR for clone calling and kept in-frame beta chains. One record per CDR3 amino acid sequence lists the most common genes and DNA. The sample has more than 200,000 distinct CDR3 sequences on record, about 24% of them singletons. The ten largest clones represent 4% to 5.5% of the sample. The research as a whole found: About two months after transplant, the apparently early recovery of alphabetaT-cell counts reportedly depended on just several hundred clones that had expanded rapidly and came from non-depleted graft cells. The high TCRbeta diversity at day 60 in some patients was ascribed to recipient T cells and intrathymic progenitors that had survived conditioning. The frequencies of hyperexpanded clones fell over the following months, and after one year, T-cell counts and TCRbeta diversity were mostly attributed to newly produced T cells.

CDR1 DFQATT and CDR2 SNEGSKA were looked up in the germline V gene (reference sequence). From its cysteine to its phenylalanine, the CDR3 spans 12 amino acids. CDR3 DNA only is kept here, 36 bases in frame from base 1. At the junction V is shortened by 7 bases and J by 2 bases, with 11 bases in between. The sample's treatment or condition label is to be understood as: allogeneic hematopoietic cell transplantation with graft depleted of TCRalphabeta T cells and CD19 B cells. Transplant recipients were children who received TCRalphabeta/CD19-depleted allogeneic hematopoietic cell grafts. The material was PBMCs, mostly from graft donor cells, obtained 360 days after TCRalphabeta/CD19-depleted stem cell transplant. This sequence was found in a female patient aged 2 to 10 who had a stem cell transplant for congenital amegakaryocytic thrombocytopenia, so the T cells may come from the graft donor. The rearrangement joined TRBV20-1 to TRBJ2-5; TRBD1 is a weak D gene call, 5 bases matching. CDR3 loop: CSGRTGQETQYF. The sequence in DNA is TGCAGTGGGCGAACAGGTCAAGAGACCCAGTACTTC.